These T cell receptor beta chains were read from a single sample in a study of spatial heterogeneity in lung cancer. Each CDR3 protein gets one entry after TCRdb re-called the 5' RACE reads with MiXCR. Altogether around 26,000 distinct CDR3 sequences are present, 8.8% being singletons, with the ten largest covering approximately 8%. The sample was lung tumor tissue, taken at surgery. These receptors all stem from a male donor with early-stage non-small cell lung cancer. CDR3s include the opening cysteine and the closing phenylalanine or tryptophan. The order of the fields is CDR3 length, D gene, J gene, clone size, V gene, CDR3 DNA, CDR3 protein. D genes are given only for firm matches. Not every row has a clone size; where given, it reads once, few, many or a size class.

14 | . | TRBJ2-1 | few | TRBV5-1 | TGCGCCAGCAGCTCGGGGGCACGGGGTAATGAGCAGTTCTTC | CASSSGARGNEQFF
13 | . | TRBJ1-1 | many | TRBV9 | TGTGCCAGCAGCGTAGGGACAGCCCCTGAAGCTTTCTTT | CASSVGTAPEAFF
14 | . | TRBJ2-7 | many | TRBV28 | TGTGCCAGCAGTTTAGGTGGGGCCCCCTACGAGCAGTACTTC | CASSLGGAPYEQYF
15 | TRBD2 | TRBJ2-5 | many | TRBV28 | TGTGCCAGCAGTTTATTAGGACTAGGGCCAGAGACCCAGTACTTC | CASSLLGLGPETQYF
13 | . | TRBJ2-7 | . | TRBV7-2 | TGTGCCAGCAGCGGGGGTAGGGACTACGAGCAGTACTTC | CASSGGRDYEQYF
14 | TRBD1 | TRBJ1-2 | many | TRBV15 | TGTGCCACCAGCCGGACGGACAGGGCCTATGGCTACACCTTC | CATSRTDRAYGYTF
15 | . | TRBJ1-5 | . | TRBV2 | TGTGCCAGCAGTGAATGGGGAACCAGCAATCAGCCCCAGCATTTT | CASSEWGTSNQPQHF
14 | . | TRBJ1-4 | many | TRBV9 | TGTGCCAGCAGCCTTAGTTCAACTAATGAAAAACTGTTTTTT | CASSLSSTNEKLFF
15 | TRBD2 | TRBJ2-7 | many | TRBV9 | TGTGCCAGCAGCCCCTCCGGGACTACCCTTGGGGAGCAGTACTTC | CASSPSGTTLGEQYF
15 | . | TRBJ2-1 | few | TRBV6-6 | TGTGCCAGCAGTTACTCCCCGGGACAACAGGATGAGCAGTTCTTC | CASSYSPGQQDEQFF
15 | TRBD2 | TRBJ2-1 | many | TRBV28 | TGTGCCAGCAGTTTGCTCCAGCGGGACGACAATGAGCAGTTCTTC | CASSLLQRDDNEQFF
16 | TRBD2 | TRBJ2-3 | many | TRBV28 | TGTGCCAGCAGTCTTCTTAGCGGGGCGAACACAGATACGCAGTATTTT | CASSLLSGANTDTQYF
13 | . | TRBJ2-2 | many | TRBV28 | TGTGCCAGCATCAAACAGGGCACCGGGGAGCTGTTTTTT | CASIKQGTGELFF
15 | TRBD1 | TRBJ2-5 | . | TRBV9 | TGTGCCAGCAGCCCCCGGGACAGGGGTTTGGAGACCCAGTACTTC | CASSPRDRGLETQYF